The 22 T cell receptor beta chains presented below share a single source sample, sequenced in a study of early T cells in non-severe SARS-CoV-2 infection. MiXCR was run by TCRdb on the 5' RACE reads, yielding one entry per CDR3 protein. Seen here are more than 45,000 distinct CDR3 sequences, approximately 7.7% observed once, and the top ten hold approximately 3.1%. Sequencing was performed on whole blood. The source of these receptors is an adult who was a healthcare worker with PCR-confirmed SARS-CoV-2 infection or an uninfected control (not recorded which).

This clonotype was detected many times. V gene TRBV3-1 combines with J gene TRBJ1-5; D not certain. The CDR3 extends over 12 amino acids. Germline V gene sequence: CDR1 LGHDT, CDR2 YNNKEL (reference sequence). Trimming took 2 bases from V and 9 from J, leaving 8 bases between them. The DNA for the CDR3 is TGTGCCAGCAGCCAATTGTACGGGCCCCAGCATTTT. Its translation is CASSQLYGPQHF.

This clonotype was seen repeatedly, ten times or more. The genes are TRBV9 and TRBJ2-1, with D perhaps matching TRBD1 (6 bases). The CDR3 has 15 residues. The germline V gene has CDR1 SGDLS and CDR2 YYNGEE. V was shortened by 7 bases and J by 0 bases, with 14 bases between the two germline ends. CDR3 loop: CASATLGHSYNEQFF. The DNA of the CDR3 is TGTGCCAGCGCTACCCTGGGACACTCCTACAATGAGCAGTTCTTC.

This chain connects TRBV7-9 to TRBJ1-1; D is unresolved. The germline CDR1 and CDR2 sequences are SEHNR and FQNEAQ (reference sequence). The CDR3 covers 12 residues. V was clipped by 3 bases and J by 5 bases, with 7 bases between them. The CDR3 region is CASSFVGTEAFF. CDR3 nucleotide sequence: TGTGCCAGCAGCTTCGTGGGGACTGAAGCTTTCTTT.

This clonotype was found many times. This rearrangement joins TRBV7-9 to TRBJ2-7; 7 bases are a match to TRBD1. With V trimmed by 3 bases and J by 2 bases, 4 bases remained unmatched. CDR3 length: 14 residues. Per germline, CDR1 SEHNR and CDR2 FQNEAQ (reference sequence). CDR3 residues: CASSFDRVPYEQYF. In DNA form, the CDR3 reads TGTGCCAGCAGCTTCGACAGGGTTCCCTACGAGCAGTACTTC.

Notes on this clonotype: A much more abundant neighbour one base away suggests this may be a read error. The gene calls are TRBV2 and TRBJ2-1; D is possibly TRBD2 (5 bases). Between the trimmed V and J ends, which lost 8 bases and 7 bases, there was a span of 15 bases. Germline loops: CDR1 SNHLY, CDR2 FYNNEI. The CDR3 runs 13 residues. The CDR3 is CASVTWRSNEQFF. CDR3 DNA: TGTGCCAGCGTTACATGGAGGTCAAATGAGCAGTTCTTC.

The J gene is TRBJ1-1, the V gene TRBV29-1; TRBD1 might be the D (5 bases). From germline, CDR1 is SQVTM and CDR2 ANQGSEA. The CDR3 extends over 12 amino acids. Deletions cut 4 bases from V and 5 bases from J, with 11 bases between. CDR3 DNA sequence: TGCAGCGTTGCTGGGGGAGGGACTGAAGCTTTCTTT. It specifies CSVAGGGTEAFF.

This clonotype was counted only a few times. The chain carries TRBV12-3 or TRBV12-4 and TRBJ2-3; a possible D gene is TRBD2 (6 bases). Deletions cut 7 bases from V and 3 bases from J, with 17 bases between. This CDR3 region has 15 residues. The CDR3: CASNPGRDGTDTQYF. Here the CDR3 DNA reads TGTGCCAGCAACCCCGGGCGGGATGGGACAGATACGCAGTATTTT.

This clonotype occurred many times. This rearrangement joins TRBV2 to TRBJ2-1; D is possibly TRBD2 (5 bases). The germline V gene encodes CDR1 SNHLY and CDR2 FYNNEI. The CDR3 is made up of 15 amino acids. Deletions cut 5 bases from V and 9 bases from J, with 20 bases between. The CDR3 DNA follows: TGTGCCAGCAGTCCTCGGGAACCCCCCGTTAGTGAGCAGTTCTTC. Encoded protein: CASSPREPPVSEQFF. The full variable domain, its missing parts supplied by reference TRBV2 and TRBJ2-1, is EPEVTQTPSHQVTQMGQEVILRCVPISNHLYFYWYRQILGQKVEFLVSFYNNEISEKSEIFDDQFSVERPDGSNFTLKIRSTKLEDSAMYFCASSPREPPVSEQFFGPGTRLTVL.

This clonotype was detected ten times or more. The rearrangement uses TRBV20-1 and TRBJ1-5; D call uncertain. The CDR3 is 15 amino acids. From germline, CDR1 is DFQATT and CDR2 SNEGSKA (reference sequence). V lost 2 bases, J lost 0 bases, and 11 bases lay in between. CDR3 nucleotides: TGCAGTGCTAGACTAATAGATCATAGCAATCAGCCCCAGCATTTT. Protein product: CSARLIDHSNQPQHF.

This clonotype has more than one count but fewer than ten. Written as DNA, the CDR3 is TGTGCCAGCAGAACGGGACGGACCGGGGAGCTGTTTTTT. Its translation is CASRTGRTGELFF. This chain links TRBV6-5 with TRBJ2-2; D could derive from TRBD1 or TRBD2 (5 bases each). CDR3 length equals 13 residues. Trimming took off 6 bases at V and 5 bases at J, with 10 bases between the two ends. Germline loops: CDR1 MNHEY, CDR2 SVGAGI.

This clonotype was detected many times. V gene TRBV20-1 combines with J gene TRBJ2-1, with 14 bases aligning to TRBD2. The CDR3 totals 16 residues. Trimming removed 6 bases from V and 6 bases from J; junction bases left unmatched: 10. In germline, CDR1 is DFQATT, CDR2 SNEGSKA (reference sequence). The DNA of the CDR3 is TGCAGTGCGCGACCGGGACTAGCGGGAGTAGGCAATGAGCAGTTCTTC. Translating it yields CSARPGLAGVGNEQFF.

A few counts support this clonotype. V gene TRBV5-1 combines with J gene TRBJ2-6; a weak D match, TRBD1 (5 bases). Germline V gene lookup returns CDR1 SGHRS and CDR2 YFSETQ. CDR3 length: 15 amino acids. The V gene lost 2 bases and the J gene lost 2 bases, with 8 bases spanning the gap. The DNA for the CDR3 is TGCGCCAGCAGCTTTTCAGGGCCTGGGGCCAACGTCCTGACTTTC. This sequence encodes CASSFSGPGANVLTF.

This clonotype has only a few counts. V and J are TRBV30 and TRBJ1-6; D ambiguous. CDR1 and CDR2 (germline): GTSNPN, SVGIG (reference sequence). The CDR3 consists of 14 residues. Between the trimmed V and J ends, which lost 3 bases and 2 bases, there was a span of 8 bases. The CDR3, as DNA: TGTGCCTGGAGAGACGAACCCTATAATTCACCCCTCCACTTT. Translating it yields CAWRDEPYNSPLHF. Supplemented by reference TRBV30 and TRBJ1-6, the full variable domain reads SQTIHQWPATLVQPVGSPLSLECTVEGTSNPNLYWYRQAAGRGLQLLFYSVGIGQISSEVPQNLSASRPQDRQFILSSKKLLLSDSGFYLCAWRDEPYNSPLHFGNGTRLTVT.

This clonotype was found many times. The rearrangement links TRBV6-1 to TRBJ2-2; D remains ambiguous. Germline loops: CDR1 MNHNS, CDR2 SASEGT. The ends were cut back, 7 bases at V and 1 base at J, with 10 bases in the middle. The CDR3 consists of 14 residues. The CDR3 bases are TGTGCCAGCAAGAACCAGGAGAACACCGGGGAGCTGTTTTTT. Translated: CASKNQENTGELFF.

This clonotype has just a few counts. V and J are TRBV28 and TRBJ1-2, with 7 nucleotides matching TRBD1. The CDR3 contains 14 residues. With V trimmed by 5 bases and J by 5 bases, 8 bases remained unmatched. Germline CDR1 is MDHEN and CDR2 is SYDVKM. The CDR3 DNA follows: TGTGCCAGCAGTGAAGCAGGGGGGAAGTATGGCTACACCTTC. Protein sequence: CASSEAGGKYGYTF.

As concerns this clonotype: This clone may be a read error of a much larger clone one base away. This sequence joins TRBV20-1 and TRBJ2-5, with D possibly TRBD2 on 6 matching bases. The ends were cut back, 4 bases at V and 5 bases at J, with 23 bases in the middle. Germline V CDR1 and CDR2: DFQATT, SNEGSKA (reference sequence). The CDR3 has 16 residues. Here the CDR3 reads CSATTGLAASTETQYF. In DNA form, the CDR3 reads TGCAGTGCTACCACTGGATTAGCGGCCTCAACGGAGACCCAGTACTTC.

The rearrangement joins TRBV5-1 to TRBJ2-3, with TRBD2 matching over 8 bases. Germline V lookup: CDR1 SGHRS, CDR2 YFSETQ. V shed 1 base, J shed 4 bases, and the junction held 8 bases outside the gene matches. This CDR3 contains 16 residues. The CDR3 sequence is CASSLTSGDPADTQYF. The CDR3 nucleotides are TGCGCCAGCAGCTTGACTAGCGGAGATCCAGCAGATACGCAGTATTTT.

This clonotype was counted a few times. This chain connects TRBV12-3 or TRBV12-4 to TRBJ2-7; 7 bases agree with TRBD2. After removal of 4 bases from V and 3 bases from J, the junction contained 12 bases not matched to a gene. The CDR3 spans 16 residues. CDR3 bases: TGTGCCAGCAGTTCCCTGAGTAAAGCGGGAAACTACGAGCAGTACTTC. Protein: CASSSLSKAGNYEQYF.

This clonotype was seen at least ten times. The chain is built from TRBV5-1 and TRBJ1-5, with D perhaps matching TRBD1 (5 bases). Germline V gene lookup returns CDR1 SGHRS and CDR2 YFSETQ. This CDR3 has 15 residues. Deletions cut 4 bases from V and 0 bases from J, with 11 bases between. CDR3 protein: CASSPGTGSNQPQHF. The CDR3 nucleotides read TGCGCCAGCAGCCCAGGGACGGGTAGCAATCAGCCCCAGCATTTT. Full variable domain (missing parts from reference TRBV5-1 and TRBJ1-5): KAGVTQTPRYLIKTRGQQVTLSCSPISGHRSVSWYQQTPGQGLQFLFEYFSETQRNKGNFPGRFSGRQFSNSRSEMNVSTLELGDSALYLCASSPGTGSNQPQHFGDGTRLSIL.

This clonotype was seen ten or more times. The gene calls are TRBV28 and TRBJ2-7; D remains ambiguous. The CDR3 extends over 14 amino acids. The germline CDR1 and CDR2 sequences are MDHEN and SYDVKM. Trimming stripped 1 base from V and 3 bases from J, with 10 bases between. The CDR3 DNA reads TGTGCCAGCAGTTTATCCGGGTTCCGCTACGAGCAGTACTTC. This codes for CASSLSGFRYEQYF. Filled out from reference TRBV28 and TRBJ2-7, the complete variable domain reads DVKVTQSSRYLVKRTGEKVFLECVQDMDHENMFWYRQDPGLGLRLIYFSYDVKMKEKGDIPEGYSVSREKKERFSLILESASTNQTSMYLCASSLSGFRYEQYFGPGTRLTVT.

For this clonotype: A much larger clonotype is one base distant, so this may be a read error. The chain links TRBV7-2 to TRBJ2-3; 9 positions agree with TRBD2. The CDR3 consists of 18 residues. With 3 bases clipped from V and 2 bases from J, the junction kept 12 bases outside the gene matches. Germline CDR1 and CDR2: SGHTA and FQGNSA. CDR3 nucleotides: TGTGCCAGCAGCTTGTGGACTAGCGTGAGATCCCTCACAGATACGCAGTATTTT. It translates to CASSLWTSVRSLTDTQYF.

This clonotype was picked up a small number of times. The chain carries TRBV2 and TRBJ1-1; D is unclear. This CDR3 region has 13 residues. Trimming took 7 bases from V and 1 from J, leaving 10 bases between them. CDR1 and CDR2 from the germline V gene are SNHLY and FYNNEI. The CDR3 sequence is CASMGTGNTEAFF. The CDR3 region has the DNA TGTGCCAGCATGGGTACGGGGAACACTGAAGCTTTCTTT.